This TCR beta chain was found in a study of circulating and synovial CD4+ cells in juvenile arthritis. Points from the study as a whole: Diversity here was lower than in bulk blood CD4 cells. Compared with bulk blood, circulating pathogenic-like lymphocytes shared substantially more CDR3 sequences with synovial T cells. CPL versus bulk CD4 samples: T cell genome counts differed by at least an order of magnitude. Circulating pathogenic-like and bulk T cells looked alike by Vbeta family usage.

The table came from immunoSEQ multiplex PCR; TCRdb's copy has only in-frame clones and leaves some out. The sample carries under 40,000 clones, about 95% recorded once. With regard to this clone: Its specificity is not known.

Germline assignment: CDR1 SEHNR and CDR2 FQNEAQ (reference sequence). The CDR3 consists of 15 residues. V was pared by 1 base and J by 0 bases, with 9 bases between. The sequenced material came from CD4+ T cells from blood. This clonotype originated in a human donor with juvenile idiopathic arthritis. The chain couples TRBV7-9 to TRBJ2-5, with a weak D call TRBD2 (6 bases). The CDR3 region is CASSLVRGYQETQYF. For the CDR3, the DNA is TGTGCCAGCAGCTTAGTACGGGGGTACCAAGAGACCCAGTACTTC.